Detailed here is one T cell receptor (beta chain). Data came from immunoSEQ multiplex PCR; TCRdb stores just in-frame clones and leaves some out. The sample yields 140,000 to 150,000 clones, about 91% seen once. The data derive from a study of control samples from healthy donors and cancer patients. Sequences were obtained from blood. This TCR was sampled from a man aged 25 to 40 in good health.

This CDR3 reads CASSYFGGQPQHF. For the CDR3, the DNA is TGTGCCAGCAGTTACTTTGGGGGCCAGCCCCAGCATTTT. This chain joins TRBV6-5 and TRBJ1-5, with D maybe TRBD1 (6 bases). The CDR3 length is 13 residues. Germline loops: CDR1 MNHEY, CDR2 SVGAGI. The ends were cut back, 1 base at V and 7 bases at J, with 8 bases in the middle.